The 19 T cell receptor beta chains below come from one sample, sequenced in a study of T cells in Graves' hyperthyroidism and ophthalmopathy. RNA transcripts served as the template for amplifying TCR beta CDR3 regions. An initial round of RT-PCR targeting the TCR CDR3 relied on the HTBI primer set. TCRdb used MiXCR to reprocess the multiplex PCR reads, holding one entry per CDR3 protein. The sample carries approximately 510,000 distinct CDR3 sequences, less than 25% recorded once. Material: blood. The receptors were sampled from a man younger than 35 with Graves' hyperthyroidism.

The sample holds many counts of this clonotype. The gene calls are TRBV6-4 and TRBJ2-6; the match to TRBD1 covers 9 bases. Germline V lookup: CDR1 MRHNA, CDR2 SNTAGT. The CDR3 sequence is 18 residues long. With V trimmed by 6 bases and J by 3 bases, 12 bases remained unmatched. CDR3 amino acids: CASSASGQGRFGANVLTF. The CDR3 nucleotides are TGTGCCAGCAGCGCCTCGGGACAGGGACGTTTTGGGGCCAACGTCCTGACTTTC.

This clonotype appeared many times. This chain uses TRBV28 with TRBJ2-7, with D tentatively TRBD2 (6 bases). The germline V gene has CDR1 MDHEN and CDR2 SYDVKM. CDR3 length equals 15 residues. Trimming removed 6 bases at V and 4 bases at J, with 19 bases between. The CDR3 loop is CASRNQAGRVYEQYF. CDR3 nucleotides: TGTGCCAGCAGAAATCAAGCGGGTAGGGTGTACGAGCAGTACTTC.

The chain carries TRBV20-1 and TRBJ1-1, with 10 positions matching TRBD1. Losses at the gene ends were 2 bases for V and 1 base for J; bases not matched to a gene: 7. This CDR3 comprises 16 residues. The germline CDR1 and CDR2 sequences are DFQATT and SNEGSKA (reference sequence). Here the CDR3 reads CSARKTGGRANTEAFF. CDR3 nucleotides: TGCAGTGCTAGAAAGACAGGGGGCAGGGCGAACACTGAAGCTTTCTTT.

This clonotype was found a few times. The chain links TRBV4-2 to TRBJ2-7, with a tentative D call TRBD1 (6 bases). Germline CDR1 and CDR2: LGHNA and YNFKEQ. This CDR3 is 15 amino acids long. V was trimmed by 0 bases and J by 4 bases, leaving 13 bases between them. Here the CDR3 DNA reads TGTGCCAGCAGCCAAGATCAAGCAGGGGTGTACGAGCAGTACTTC. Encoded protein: CASSQDQAGVYEQYF.

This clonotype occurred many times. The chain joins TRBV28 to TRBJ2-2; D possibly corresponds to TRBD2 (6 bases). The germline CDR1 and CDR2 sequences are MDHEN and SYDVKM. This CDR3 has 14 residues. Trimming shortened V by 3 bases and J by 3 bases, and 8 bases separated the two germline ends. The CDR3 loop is CASSLGEDTGELFF. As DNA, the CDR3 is TGTGCCAGCAGTTTGGGGGAGGACACCGGGGAGCTGTTTTTT. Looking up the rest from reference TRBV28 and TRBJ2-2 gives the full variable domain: DVKVTQSSRYLVKRTGEKVFLECVQDMDHENMFWYRQDPGLGLRLIYFSYDVKMKEKGDIPEGYSVSREKKERFSLILESASTNQTSMYLCASSLGEDTGELFFGEGSRLTVL.

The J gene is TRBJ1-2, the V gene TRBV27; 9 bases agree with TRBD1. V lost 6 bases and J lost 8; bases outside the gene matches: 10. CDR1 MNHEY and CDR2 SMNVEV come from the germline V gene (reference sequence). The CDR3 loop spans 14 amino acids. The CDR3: CASSRDRGLGGYTF. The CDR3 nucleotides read TGTGCCAGCAGCCGCGACAGGGGGTTGGGAGGCTACACCTTC.

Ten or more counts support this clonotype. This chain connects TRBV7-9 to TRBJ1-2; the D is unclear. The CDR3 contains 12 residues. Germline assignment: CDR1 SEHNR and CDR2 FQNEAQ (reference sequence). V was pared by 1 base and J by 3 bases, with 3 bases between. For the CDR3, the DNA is TGTGCCAGCAGCTTAGTCTACTATGGCTACACCTTC. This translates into CASSLVYYGYTF.

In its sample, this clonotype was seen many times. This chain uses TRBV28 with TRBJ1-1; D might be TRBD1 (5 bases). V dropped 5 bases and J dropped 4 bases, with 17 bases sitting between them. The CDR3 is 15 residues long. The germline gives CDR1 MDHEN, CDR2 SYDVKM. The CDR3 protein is CASSVSQGIGTEAFF. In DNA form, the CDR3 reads TGTGCCAGCAGTGTGAGCCAGGGTATAGGCACTGAAGCTTTCTTT.

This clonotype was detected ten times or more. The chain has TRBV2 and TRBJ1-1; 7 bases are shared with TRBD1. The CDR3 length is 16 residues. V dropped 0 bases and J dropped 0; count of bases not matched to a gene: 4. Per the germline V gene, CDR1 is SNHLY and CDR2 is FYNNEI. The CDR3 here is CASSEAPTGMNTEAFF. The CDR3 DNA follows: TGTGCCAGCAGTGAAGCACCGACAGGGATGAACACTGAAGCTTTCTTT.

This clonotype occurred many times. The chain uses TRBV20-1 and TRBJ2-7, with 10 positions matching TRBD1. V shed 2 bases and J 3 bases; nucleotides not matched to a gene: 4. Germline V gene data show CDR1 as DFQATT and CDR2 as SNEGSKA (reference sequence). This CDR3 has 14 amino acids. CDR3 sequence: CSARPRTGGYEQYF. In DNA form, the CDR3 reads TGCAGTGCTAGACCCCGGACAGGGGGCTACGAGCAGTACTTC.

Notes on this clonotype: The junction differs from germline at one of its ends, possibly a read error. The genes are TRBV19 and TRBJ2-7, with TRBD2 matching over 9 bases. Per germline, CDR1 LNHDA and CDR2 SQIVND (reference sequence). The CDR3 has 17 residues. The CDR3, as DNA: TGTGCCAGTAGCACTGGTGTTGAGCGGGGGGAGTACAACGATCAGTACTTC. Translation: CASSTGVERGEYNDQYF.

The CDR3 DNA is TGTGCCAGCAGTTACGCTAGCGGAAACTACGAGCAGTACTTC. It is translated as CASSYASGNYEQYF. The chain carries TRBV6-5 and TRBJ2-7; 7 bases are a match to TRBD2. This CDR3 comprises 14 residues. With V trimmed by 2 bases and J by 3 bases, 4 bases remained unmatched. The germline gives CDR1 MNHEY, CDR2 SVGAGI.

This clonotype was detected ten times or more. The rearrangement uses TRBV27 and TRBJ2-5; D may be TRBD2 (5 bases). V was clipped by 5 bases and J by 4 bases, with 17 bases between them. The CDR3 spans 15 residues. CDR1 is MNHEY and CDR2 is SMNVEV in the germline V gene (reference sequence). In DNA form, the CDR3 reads TGTGCCAGCAGTCCGCGAAGTCTGGCGGGAGAGACCCAGTACTTC. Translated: CASSPRSLAGETQYF.

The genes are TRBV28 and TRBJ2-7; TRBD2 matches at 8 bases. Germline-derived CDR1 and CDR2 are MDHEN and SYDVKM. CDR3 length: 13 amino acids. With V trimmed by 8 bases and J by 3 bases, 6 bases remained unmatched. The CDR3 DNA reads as TGTGCCAGCGCTTGGACTAGCTTCTACGAGCAGTACTTC. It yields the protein CASAWTSFYEQYF.

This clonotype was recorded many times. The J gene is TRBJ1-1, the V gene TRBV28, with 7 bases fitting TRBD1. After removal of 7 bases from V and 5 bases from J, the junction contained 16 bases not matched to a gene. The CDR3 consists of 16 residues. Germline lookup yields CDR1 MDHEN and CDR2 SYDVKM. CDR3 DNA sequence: TGTGCCAGCACCTTACCTTTGAGGGGGCGCTTAACTGAAGCTTTCTTT. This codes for CASTLPLRGRLTEAFF.

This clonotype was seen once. The CDR3 region is CASMPHGNQPQHF. The CDR3 coding sequence is TGTGCCAGCATGCCCCATGGCAATCAGCCCCAGCATTTT. The chain links TRBV12-3 or TRBV12-4 to TRBJ1-5; D remains ambiguous. The V end lost 7 bases, the J end lost 2 bases, and 9 bases lay between the germline ends. This CDR3 contains 13 residues.

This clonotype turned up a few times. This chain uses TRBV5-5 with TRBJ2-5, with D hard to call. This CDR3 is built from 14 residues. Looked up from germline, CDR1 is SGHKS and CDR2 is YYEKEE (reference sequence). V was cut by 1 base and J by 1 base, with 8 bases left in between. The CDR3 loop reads CASSLSYSQETQYF. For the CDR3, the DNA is TGTGCCAGCAGCTTGAGTTACAGCCAAGAGACCCAGTACTTC.

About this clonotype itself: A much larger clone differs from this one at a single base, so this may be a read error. As DNA, the CDR3 is TGTGCCAGCAGTGACTCAGAGGGGGAGTGCTCCTACGAGCAGTACTTC. Translation: CASSDSEGECSYEQYF. The genes are TRBV6-4 and TRBJ2-7, with D possibly being TRBD1 (6 bases). V was pared by 0 bases and J by 0 bases, with 12 bases between. The CDR3 has 16 amino acids. Germline lookup yields CDR1 MRHNA and CDR2 SNTAGT.

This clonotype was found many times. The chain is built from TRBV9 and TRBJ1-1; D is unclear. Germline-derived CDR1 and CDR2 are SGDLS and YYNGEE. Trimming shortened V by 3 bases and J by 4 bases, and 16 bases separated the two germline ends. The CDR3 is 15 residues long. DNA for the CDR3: TGTGCCAGCAGCGGTATCAACATGTGGGGCACTGAAGCTTTCTTT. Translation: CASSGINMWGTEAFF. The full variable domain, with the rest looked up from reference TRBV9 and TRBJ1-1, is DSGVTQTPKHLITATGQRVTLRCSPRSGDLSVYWYQQSLDQGLQFLIQYYNGEERAKGNILERFSAQQFPDLHSELNLSSLELGDSALYFCASSGINMWGTEAFFGQGTRLTVV.